This T cell receptor beta chain is drawn from a study of patients and donors after allogeneic stem cell transplantation. Via MiXCR, TCRdb re-called the RT-PCR reads, giving one row per CDR3 protein. The repertoire holds about a million distinct CDR3 sequences, 15% to 20% seen once, with about 6% in the top ten. V trimming: 6 bases; J trimming: 3 bases; junction bases outside the gene matches: 9. Per the germline V gene, CDR1 is SNHLY and CDR2 is FYNNEI. There are 15 residues in the CDR3. The source is a human donor who was either an allogeneic HSCT recipient or a stem cell or donor lymphocyte infusion donor (not recorded which). It is not recorded whose cells these are; they may come from a transplant donor. Sequenced input: blood, either unsorted or a sorted T cell fraction (not recorded which). V is TRBV2 and J is TRBJ2-7; 9 bases are shared with TRBD1. The DNA for the CDR3 is TGTGCCAGCAGGGGACCCGGGACAGGGTACTACGAGCAGTACTTC. Translating it yields CASRGPGTGYYEQYF.